The next 26 T cell receptor beta chains were all read from a single sample in a study of shared clonotypes between healthy human individuals. Clones were read by immunoSEQ multiplex PCR, and TCRdb kept only the in-frame ones, dropping some. The sample lists roughly 2 million clones; nearly 97% were seen once. The specimen was naive CD4+ T cells sorted from blood. Subset described: CD45RA+ positively selected. Receptors were obtained from a young man in good health.

The rearrangement joins TRBV5-1 to TRBJ1-4; D possibly corresponds to TRBD1 (6 bases). Trimming stripped 2 bases from V and 2 bases from J, with 13 bases between. Germline CDR1 reads SGHRS; CDR2 reads YFSETQ. The CDR3 consists of 16 residues. CDR3 in amino acids: CASSLNTQGTNEKLFF. The CDR3 DNA reads as TGCGCCAGCAGCTTAAATACTCAGGGGACTAATGAAAAACTGTTTTTT.

V gene TRBV4-1 combines with J gene TRBJ2-5; D gene unclear. The CDR3 length is 15 residues. The V gene's germline CDR1 is MGHRA and CDR2 YSYEKL. V was clipped by 2 bases and J by 5 bases, with 15 bases between them. The CDR3 is CASSQFSLLSETQYF. The CDR3 region has the DNA TGCGCCAGCAGCCAATTTAGTTTGTTGTCTGAGACCCAGTACTTC.

The chain links TRBV12-5 to TRBJ2-5; D not resolved. This CDR3 contains 12 residues. Germline loops: CDR1 LGHNT, CDR2 FRNRAP. V dropped 5 bases and J dropped 7 bases, with 11 bases sitting between them. The CDR3 loop is CASGPPAGTQYF. The CDR3 DNA sequence: TGTGCTAGTGGTCCCCCAGCCGGGACCCAGTACTTC.

The chain uses TRBV7-2 and TRBJ2-2; TRBD1 matches at 7 bases. Per germline, CDR1 SGHTA and CDR2 FQGNSA. With 1 base clipped from V and 6 bases from J, the junction kept 2 bases outside the gene matches. The CDR3 totals 14 residues. Here the CDR3 DNA reads TGTGCCAGCAGCTTAGAGGGGGCCGCCGGGGAGCTGTTTTTT. Residues: CASSLEGAAGELFF. Full variable domain (missing parts from reference TRBV7-2 and TRBJ2-2): GAGVSQSPSNKVTEKGKDVELRCDPISGHTALYWYRQSLGQGLEFLIYFQGNSAPDKSGLPSDRFSAERTGGSVSTLTIQRTQQEDSAVYLCASSLEGAAGELFFGEGSRLTVL.

The chain is built from TRBV4-3 and TRBJ1-1, with no clear D. The CDR3 length is 13 residues. V was pared by 4 bases and J by 0 bases, with 6 bases between. The germline CDR1 and CDR2 sequences are LGHNA and YSLEER. The CDR3 is CASSRVVNTEAFF. CDR3 DNA: TGCGCCAGCAGCCGAGTAGTGAACACTGAAGCTTTCTTT.

The chain links TRBV5-4 to TRBJ2-7, with D hard to call. The CDR3 is 13 amino acids. Per germline, CDR1 SGHNT and CDR2 YYREEE (reference sequence). V was trimmed by 6 bases and J by 3 bases, leaving 13 bases between them. CDR3 bases: TGTGCCAGCAAGGCCGGTTCGAACTACGAGCAGTACTTC. It specifies CASKAGSNYEQYF.

The chain links TRBV7-2 to TRBJ2-3, with TRBD2 matching over 11 bases. V lost 9 bases, J lost 5 bases, and 10 bases stayed unmatched. Germline V gene sequence: CDR1 SGHTA, CDR2 FQGNSA. The CDR3 runs 15 residues. CDR3 sequence (DNA): TGTGCCAGTAGCGCGCTTAGCGGGAGGGTAGATACGCAGTATTTT. It is translated as CASSALSGRVDTQYF.

The gene calls are TRBV6-1 and TRBJ2-6; possible D gene TRBD2, 6 bases. CDR1 MNHNS and CDR2 SASEGT come from the germline V gene. Trimming removed 5 bases from V and 0 bases from J, with 8 bases in between. This CDR3 spans 15 amino acids. The CDR3 nucleotides are TGTGCCAGCAGTCGCGGGGTCTCTGGGGCCAACGTCCTGACTTTC. Its protein product is CASSRGVSGANVLTF.

The genes are TRBV6-1 and TRBJ2-2, with TRBD2 identical over 7 bases. This CDR3 region has 15 residues. CDR1 and CDR2 from the germline V gene are MNHNS and SASEGT. With V trimmed by 6 bases and J by 1 base, 5 bases remained unmatched. The CDR3 DNA is TGTGCCAGCAGGACTTGGGAGGGGAACACCGGGGAGCTGTTTTTT. It is translated as CASRTWEGNTGELFF.

The chain uses TRBV28 and TRBJ2-7; a weak D match, TRBD2 (7 bases). The V and J ends lost 2 bases and 6 bases respectively, with 23 bases between them. The CDR3 runs 17 residues. Germline assignment: CDR1 MDHEN and CDR2 SYDVKM. DNA of the CDR3: TGTGCCAGCAGTTTACCGGCGCGTGGGGGGGCAGAAAGCGAGCAGTACTTC. It specifies CASSLPARGGAESEQYF. The whole variable domain, remainder taken from reference TRBV28 and TRBJ2-7, is DVKVTQSSRYLVKRTGEKVFLECVQDMDHENMFWYRQDPGLGLRLIYFSYDVKMKEKGDIPEGYSVSREKKERFSLILESASTNQTSMYLCASSLPARGGAESEQYFGPGTRLTVT.

The rearrangement joins TRBV7-9 to TRBJ1-6, with 7 bases fitting TRBD1. J gave up 7 bases and V 5 bases, and 8 bases lay outside the gene matches. The CDR3 totals 15 residues. Germline V CDR1 and CDR2: SEHNR, FQNEAQ (reference sequence). The CDR3 DNA is TGTGCCAGCAGCCCCCGACAGGGCATCAATTCACCCCTCCACTTT. It yields the protein CASSPRQGINSPLHF.

The chain joins TRBV7-2 to TRBJ1-2, with 9 bases that match TRBD1. J was trimmed by 8 bases and V by 3 bases; bases with no gene match: 7. Germline-derived CDR1 and CDR2 are SGHTA and FQGNSA. The CDR3 is 14 residues long. This chain's CDR3 is CASSLNRGLFGYTF. In DNA, the CDR3 is TGTGCCAGCAGCTTGAACAGGGGGCTTTTCGGCTACACCTTC. Full variable domain (outside the CDR3, taken from reference TRBV7-2 and TRBJ1-2): GAGVSQSPSNKVTEKGKDVELRCDPISGHTALYWYRQSLGQGLEFLIYFQGNSAPDKSGLPSDRFSAERTGGSVSTLTIQRTQQEDSAVYLCASSLNRGLFGYTFGSGTRLTVV.

The chain combines TRBV2 with TRBJ2-3; D possibly corresponds to TRBD1 (5 bases). CDR3 size: 15 residues. From germline, CDR1 is SNHLY and CDR2 FYNNEI. Trimming stripped 7 bases from V and 0 bases from J, with 14 bases between. The CDR3 reads CASTNQGASTDTQYF. The CDR3 nucleotides read TGTGCCAGCACCAATCAGGGTGCAAGCACAGATACGCAGTATTTT.

The J gene is TRBJ2-7, the V gene TRBV13, with D perhaps matching TRBD1 (6 bases). The CDR3 has 15 residues. Germline V gene sequence: CDR1 PRHDT, CDR2 FYEKMQ (reference sequence). V shed 2 bases and J shed 2 bases, with 13 bases lying between them. CDR3 DNA sequence: TGTGCCAGCAGCTTACCCACAGGGAGACCCTACGAGCAGTACTTC. Translation gives CASSLPTGRPYEQYF.

J is TRBJ2-1 and V is TRBV9; TRBD2 matches 7 bases. Germline-derived CDR1 and CDR2 are SGDLS and YYNGEE. The CDR3 runs 15 residues. The V and J ends lost 3 bases and 4 bases, in that order; junction bases with no gene match: 7. CDR3 protein: CASSAGLGPYNEQFF. CDR3 in DNA: TGTGCCAGCAGCGCAGGACTAGGCCCTTACAATGAGCAGTTCTTC.

V and J are TRBV9 and TRBJ1-1; a weak D match, TRBD1 (5 bases). Trimming removed 4 bases at V and 4 bases at J, with 14 bases between. CDR3 length equals 14 residues. CDR1 is SGDLS and CDR2 is YYNGEE in the germline V gene. CDR3 bases: TGTGCCAGCAGCCCCCCCGTTGGGGGCACTGAAGCTTTCTTT. Protein sequence: CASSPPVGGTEAFF.

The V call is TRBV29-1, the J call TRBJ2-7; TRBD1 aligns across 8 bases. Germline V lookup: CDR1 SQVTM, CDR2 ANQGSEA. Germline trimming cut 7 bases from V and 5 bases from J; bases unmatched to any gene: 7. There are 12 residues in the CDR3. The CDR3 here is CSAGQGVNEQYF. The CDR3 coding sequence is TGCAGCGCCGGACAGGGTGTGAACGAGCAGTACTTC.

This rearrangement joins TRBV30 to TRBJ2-3, with 13 bases lining up with TRBD2. J was trimmed by 3 bases and V by 1 base; bases with no gene match: 7. Germline CDR1 reads GTSNPN; CDR2 reads SVGIG (reference sequence). The CDR3 length is 17 residues. CDR3 sequence: CAWSGSRTSGRTDTQYF. The DNA of the CDR3 is TGTGCCTGGAGTGGCTCCAGGACTAGCGGGAGAACAGATACGCAGTATTTT.

V gene TRBV6-4 combines with J gene TRBJ2-2; D not resolved. Trimming removed 3 bases at V and 2 bases at J, with 7 bases between. The CDR3 loop spans 14 amino acids. CDR1 MRHNA and CDR2 SNTAGT come from the germline V gene. CDR3 in amino acids: CASSETGNTGELFF. Here the CDR3 DNA reads TGTGCCAGCAGTGAAACCGGTAACACCGGGGAGCTGTTTTTT.

The chain joins TRBV30 to TRBJ1-3, with TRBD1 as a possible D gene (6 bases). The germline CDR1 and CDR2 sequences are GTSNPN and SVGIG (reference sequence). The V gene lost 1 base and the J gene lost 2 bases, with 9 bases spanning the gap. This CDR3 contains 14 residues. The CDR3 region has the DNA TGTGCCTGGAGTGGAAGGGGGACTGGAAACACCATATATTTT. Amino acids: CAWSGRGTGNTIYF. Full variable domain (outside the CDR3, taken from reference TRBV30 and TRBJ1-3): SQTIHQWPATLVQPVGSPLSLECTVEGTSNPNLYWYRQAAGRGLQLLFYSVGIGQISSEVPQNLSASRPQDRQFILSSKKLLLSDSGFYLCAWSGRGTGNTIYFGEGSWLTVV.

The rearrangement joins TRBV12-5 to TRBJ2-3; TRBD1 matches at 11 bases. The V segment lost 4 bases and the J segment 3 bases; nucleotides outside the gene matches: 3. This CDR3 region has 15 residues. Germline loops: CDR1 LGHNT, CDR2 FRNRAP. CDR3: CASGWGQGETDTQYF. The CDR3 DNA is TGTGCTAGTGGTTGGGGACAGGGGGAGACAGATACGCAGTATTTT.

Remarks on this clone: A junction end diverges from the germline sequence, so it may reflect a read error. The chain uses TRBV20-1 and TRBJ1-6; no clear D gene. The CDR3 totals 10 residues. Germline V gene sequence: CDR1 DFQATT, CDR2 SNEGSKA (reference sequence). The CDR3, as DNA: TGCAGTGCTAGGGGCCTGGACTCCCTATTC. This translates into CSARGLDSLF.

This clone was recorded once. This rearrangement joins TRBV5-1 to TRBJ1-2, with D uncertain. Trimming took 4 bases from V and 3 from J, leaving 7 bases between them. The CDR3 runs 12 residues. Germline loops: CDR1 SGHRS, CDR2 YFSETQ. This CDR3 is CASSAGDYGYTF. In nucleotides, the CDR3 is TGCGCCAGCAGCGCAGGAGACTATGGCTACACCTTC.

The chain combines TRBV10-3 with TRBJ2-7; 10 positions match TRBD1. The J segment lost 3 bases and the V segment lost 2 bases, leaving 1 base of the junction unmatched. CDR3 size: 14 residues. CDR1 ENHRY and CDR2 SYGVKD come from the germline V gene. Written as DNA, the CDR3 is TGTGCCATCAGTGAGGGGACAGGGGACTACGAGCAGTACTTC. Translation gives CAISEGTGDYEQYF.

The chain uses TRBV29-1 and TRBJ2-2; D gene uncertain. Trimming removed 4 bases at V and 1 base at J, with 4 bases between. Looked up from germline, CDR1 is SQVTM and CDR2 is ANQGSEA. This CDR3 comprises 12 residues. CDR3 loop: CSVAKNTGELFF. As DNA, the CDR3 is TGCAGCGTTGCCAAGAACACCGGGGAGCTGTTTTTT.

V and J are TRBV12-5 and TRBJ2-5, with 8 bases identical to TRBD1. The germline V gene encodes CDR1 LGHNT and CDR2 FRNRAP. This CDR3 spans 15 amino acids. Germline trimming cut 4 bases from V and 4 bases from J; bases unmatched to any gene: 8. The CDR3 sequence is CASGSPDREGETQYF. The CDR3 coding sequence is TGTGCTAGTGGTTCACCGGACAGGGAAGGAGAGACCCAGTACTTC.